This T cell receptor (beta chain) is from a study of T cell repertoires in cytomegalovirus infection. In the study overall: It was the public TCR beta signatures that indicated both CMV infection and matching HLA type.

This clonotype showed up many times. Its antigen is unidentified. Whole-study findings and limits: Within the response measured ex vivo, HLA-C-restricted CMV-specific TCR beta clonotypes were dominant. The cumulative frequency of public TCR beta families distinguished individuals who carried CMV together with the relevant HLA.

TCRdb itself ran the reads through MiXCR, one entry per CDR3 protein. This sample carries 85,000 to 120,000 distinct CDR3 sequences, more than 15% of them seen once, and the ten largest clones take over 8%. V shed 3 bases and J shed 1 base, with 15 bases lying between them. Germline-derived CDR1 and CDR2 are SGHTA and FQGNSA. The CDR3 extends over 16 amino acids. Specimen: PBMCs. This chain connects TRBV7-2 to TRBJ1-1; tentative D call: TRBD1 (5 bases). This sequence was found in a human donor in good health (CMV status not recorded). Some clones in this sample may be carry-over from other donors' samples. The CDR3 sequence: CASSLAPVRGNTEAFF. CDR3 DNA: TGTGCCAGCAGCTTGGCCCCGGTAAGGGGGAACACTGAAGCTTTCTTT.